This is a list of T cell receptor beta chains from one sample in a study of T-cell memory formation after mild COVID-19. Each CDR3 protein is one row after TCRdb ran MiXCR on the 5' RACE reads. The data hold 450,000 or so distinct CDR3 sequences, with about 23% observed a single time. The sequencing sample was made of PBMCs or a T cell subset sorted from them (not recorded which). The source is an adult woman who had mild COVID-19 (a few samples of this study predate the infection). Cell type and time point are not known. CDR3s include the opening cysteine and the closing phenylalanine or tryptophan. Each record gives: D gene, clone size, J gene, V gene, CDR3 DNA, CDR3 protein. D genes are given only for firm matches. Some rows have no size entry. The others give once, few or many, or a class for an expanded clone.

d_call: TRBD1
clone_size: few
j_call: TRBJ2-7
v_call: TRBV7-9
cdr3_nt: TGTGCCAGCAGCCCATCGTGGGACAGGGCCTCCTACGAGCAGTACTTC
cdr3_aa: CASSPSWDRASYEQYF

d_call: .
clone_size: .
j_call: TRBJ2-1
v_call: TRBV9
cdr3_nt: TGTGCCAGCAGCGTAGACTACAATGAGCAGTTCTTC
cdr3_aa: CASSVDYNEQFF

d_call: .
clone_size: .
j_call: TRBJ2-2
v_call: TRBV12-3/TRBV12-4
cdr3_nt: TGTGCCAGCAGTTTGACAGGCTTTAAACTAGCCGGGGAGCTGTTTTTT
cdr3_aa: CASSLTGFKLAGELFF

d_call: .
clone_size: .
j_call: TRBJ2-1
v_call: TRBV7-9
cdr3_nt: TGTGCCAGCTCCGAGCTAGCTCCCGCATACAATGAGCAGTTCTTC
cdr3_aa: CASSELAPAYNEQFF

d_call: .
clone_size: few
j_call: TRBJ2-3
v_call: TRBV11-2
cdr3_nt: TGTGCCAGCAGCTTAGTGGGGGGAGGCCCCACAGATACGCAGTATTTT
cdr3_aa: CASSLVGGGPTDTQYF

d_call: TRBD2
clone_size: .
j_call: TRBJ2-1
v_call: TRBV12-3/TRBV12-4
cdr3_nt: TGTGCCAGCAGTGGAGGGGACTACCCTTACAATGAGCAGTTCTTC
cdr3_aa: CASSGGDYPYNEQFF

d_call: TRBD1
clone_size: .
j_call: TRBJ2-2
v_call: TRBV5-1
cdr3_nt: TGCGCCAGCAGCAAGGACAGGGGGGTGAACACCGGGGAGCTGTTTTTT
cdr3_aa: CASSKDRGVNTGELFF

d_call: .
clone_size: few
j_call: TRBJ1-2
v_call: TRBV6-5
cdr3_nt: TGTGCCAGCAGCCCGCGGCGGATTTCCACTAACTATGGCTACACCTTC
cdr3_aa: CASSPRRISTNYGYTF

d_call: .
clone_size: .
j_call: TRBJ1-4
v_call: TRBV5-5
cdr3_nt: TGTGCCAGCAGCTTGGGACCCGCCCGCCAGGGCTGGAATGAAAAACTGTTTTTT
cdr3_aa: CASSLGPARQGWNEKLFF

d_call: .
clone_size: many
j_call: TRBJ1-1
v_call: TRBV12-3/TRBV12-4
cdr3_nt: TGTGCCAGCAGTTTTCCGAACACTGAAGCTTTCTTT
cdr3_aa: CASSFPNTEAFF

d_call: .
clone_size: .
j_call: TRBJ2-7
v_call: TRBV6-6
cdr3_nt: TGTGCCAGCAGTTACCGGACCCGGTACGAGCAGTACTTC
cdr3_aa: CASSYRTRYEQYF

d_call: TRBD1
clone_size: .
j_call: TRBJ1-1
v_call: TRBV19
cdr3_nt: TGTGCCAGTAGTATCCGGGACAGGGTTACCCGGGTAGGTGAAGCTTTCTTT
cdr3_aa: CASSIRDRVTRVGEAFF

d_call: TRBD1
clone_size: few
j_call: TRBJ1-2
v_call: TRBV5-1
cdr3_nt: TGCGCCAGCAGCTCCAACACAGGGGGTGGTAACTATGGCTACACCTTC
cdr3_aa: CASSSNTGGGNYGYTF

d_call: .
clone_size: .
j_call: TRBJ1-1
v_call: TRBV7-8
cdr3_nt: TGTGCCAGCAGCTTAGAAGGGGCTACTGAAGCTTTCTTT
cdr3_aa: CASSLEGATEAFF

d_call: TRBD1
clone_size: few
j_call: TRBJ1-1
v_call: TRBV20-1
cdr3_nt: TGCAGTGCTTTAAGGACAGGGCTGAACACTGAAGCTTTCTTT
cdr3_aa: CSALRTGLNTEAFF

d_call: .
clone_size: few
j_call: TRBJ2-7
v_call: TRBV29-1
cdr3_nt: TGCAGCGTTGAGGCCGGAGAGGTCTACGAGCAGTACTTC
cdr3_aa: CSVEAGEVYEQYF

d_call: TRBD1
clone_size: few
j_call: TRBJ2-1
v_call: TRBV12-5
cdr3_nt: TGTGCTAGTGGTTTAGGGCAGGGGGCTTCCTACAATGAGCAGTTCTTC
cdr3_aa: CASGLGQGASYNEQFF

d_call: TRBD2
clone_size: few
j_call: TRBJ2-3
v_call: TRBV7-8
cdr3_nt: TGTGCCAGCAGCTTTACGAGTACTAGCGGAGGAGGAGATACGCAGTATTTT
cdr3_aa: CASSFTSTSGGGDTQYF

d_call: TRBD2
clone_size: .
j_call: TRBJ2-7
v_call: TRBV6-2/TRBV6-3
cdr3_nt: TGTGCCAGCAGTTACCACAGCGGGAGGGCCTCCTACGAGCAGTACTTC
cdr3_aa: CASSYHSGRASYEQYF

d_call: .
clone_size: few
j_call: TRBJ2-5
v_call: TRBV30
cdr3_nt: TGTGCTTTAGAGGGGGGTATGAAAGAGACCCAGTACTTC
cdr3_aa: CALEGGMKETQYF

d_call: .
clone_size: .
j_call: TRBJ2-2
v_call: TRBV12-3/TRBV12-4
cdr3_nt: TGTGCCAGCAGTTTCCCTCAGGGGAGCACCGGGGAGCTGTTTTTT
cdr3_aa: CASSFPQGSTGELFF

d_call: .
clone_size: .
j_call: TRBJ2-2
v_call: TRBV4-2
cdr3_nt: TGTGCCAGCAGCCAAGTTCAAGCTCTCTCCGGGGAGCTGTTTTTT
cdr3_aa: CASSQVQALSGELFF

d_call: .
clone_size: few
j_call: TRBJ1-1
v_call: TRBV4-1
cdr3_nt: TGCGCCAGCAGCCAAGCCCCGGGACACTCCTTCGATAACACTGAAGCTTTCTTT
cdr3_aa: CASSQAPGHSFDNTEAFF

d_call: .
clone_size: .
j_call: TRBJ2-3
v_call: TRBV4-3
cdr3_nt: TGCGCCAGCAGCCAAGGAGTCGGGGGTAGCACAGATACGCAGTATTTT
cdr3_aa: CASSQGVGGSTDTQYF

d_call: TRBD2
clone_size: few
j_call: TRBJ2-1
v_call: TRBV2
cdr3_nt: TGTGCCAGCAGGCTACTAGCGGGGGCTGGGTTCTTC
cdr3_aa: CASRLLAGAGFF

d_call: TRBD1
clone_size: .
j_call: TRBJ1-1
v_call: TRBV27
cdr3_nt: TGTGCCAGCAGTTTACTCGGGACAGGGGGCCCTGAAGCTTTCTTT
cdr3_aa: CASSLLGTGGPEAFF

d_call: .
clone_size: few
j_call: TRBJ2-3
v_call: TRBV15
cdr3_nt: TGTGCCACCAGCAGAGATCTCTCCCGCGGTCAGTATTTT
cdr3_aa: CATSRDLSRGQYF

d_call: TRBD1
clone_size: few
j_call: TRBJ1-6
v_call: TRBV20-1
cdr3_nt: TGCAGTGCTAGCGGCGGGACAGATAATTCACCCCTCCACTTT
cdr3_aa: CSASGGTDNSPLHF

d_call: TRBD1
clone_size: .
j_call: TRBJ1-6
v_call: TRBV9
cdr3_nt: TGTGCCAGCAGCCCATCGCGACAGGGCGGCTCACCCCTCCACTTT
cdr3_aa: CASSPSRQGGSPLHF

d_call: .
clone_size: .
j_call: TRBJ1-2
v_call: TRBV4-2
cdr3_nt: TGTGCCAGCACACCATCCACAACGGGCTACACCTTC
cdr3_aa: CASTPSTTGYTF

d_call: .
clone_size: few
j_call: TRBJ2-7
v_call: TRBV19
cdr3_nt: TGTGCCAGTAGTTGGGACTCCTCCTACGAGCAGTACTTC
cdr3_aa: CASSWDSSYEQYF

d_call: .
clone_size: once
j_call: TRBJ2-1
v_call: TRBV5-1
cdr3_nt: TGCGCCAGCAGCCTGGACGGGGCCTCAGCCTACAATGAGCAGTTCTTC
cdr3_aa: CASSLDGASAYNEQFF

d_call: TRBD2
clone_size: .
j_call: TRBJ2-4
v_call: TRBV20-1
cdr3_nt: TGCAGTGCCGGGACTAGCGGGGGGGCTAGTTTATCGTACTTC
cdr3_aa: CSAGTSGGASLSYF

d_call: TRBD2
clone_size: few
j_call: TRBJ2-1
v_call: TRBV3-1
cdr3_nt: TGTGCCAGCAGCCACCGATCGACTAGCGGGAAGGATGAGCAGTTCTTC
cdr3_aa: CASSHRSTSGKDEQFF

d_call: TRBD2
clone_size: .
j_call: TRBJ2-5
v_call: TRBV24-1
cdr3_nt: TGTGCCACCAGTGATCTCACTAGCGGGGGGAACCAAGAGACCCAGTACTTC
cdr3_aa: CATSDLTSGGNQETQYF

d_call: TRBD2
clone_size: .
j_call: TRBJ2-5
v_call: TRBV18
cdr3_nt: TGTGCCAGCTCACCACCCCCTAGCGGGAGTGGGGAGACCCAGTACTTC
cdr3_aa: CASSPPPSGSGETQYF

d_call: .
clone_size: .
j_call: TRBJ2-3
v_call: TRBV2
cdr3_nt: TGTGCCAGCAGTTCCTCCTGGGAGTACACTAGCACAGATACGCAGTATTTT
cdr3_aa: CASSSSWEYTSTDTQYF

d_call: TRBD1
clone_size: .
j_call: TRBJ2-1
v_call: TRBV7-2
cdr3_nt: TGTGCCAGCAGCTTAGGCCGGACAGGGTTCAATGAGCAGTTCTTC
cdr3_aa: CASSLGRTGFNEQFF

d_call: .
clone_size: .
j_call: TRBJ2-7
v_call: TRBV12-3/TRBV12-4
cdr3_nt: TGTGCCAGCAGCTCCTCAAGGCTAGACTACGAGCAGTACTTC
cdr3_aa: CASSSSRLDYEQYF

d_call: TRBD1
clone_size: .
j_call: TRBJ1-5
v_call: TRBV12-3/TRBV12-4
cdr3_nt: TGTGCCAGCCGCCGTGGACAGGGCTTTTCTTTTAATCAGCCCCAGCATTTT
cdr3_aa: CASRRGQGFSFNQPQHF

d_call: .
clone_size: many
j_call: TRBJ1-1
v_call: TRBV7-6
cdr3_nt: TGTGCCAGCAGCTCACAGGGTTACACTGAAGCTTTCTTT
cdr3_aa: CASSSQGYTEAFF